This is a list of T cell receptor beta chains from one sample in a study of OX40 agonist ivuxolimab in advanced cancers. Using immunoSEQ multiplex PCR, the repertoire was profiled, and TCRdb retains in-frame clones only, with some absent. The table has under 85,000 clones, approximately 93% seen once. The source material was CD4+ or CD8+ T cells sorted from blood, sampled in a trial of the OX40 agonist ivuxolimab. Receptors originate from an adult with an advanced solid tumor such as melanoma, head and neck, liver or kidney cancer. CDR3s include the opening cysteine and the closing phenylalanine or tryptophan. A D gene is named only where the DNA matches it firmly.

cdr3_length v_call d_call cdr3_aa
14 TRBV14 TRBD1 CASSQGQGKNIQYF
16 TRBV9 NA CASSPTSLGEDEKLFF
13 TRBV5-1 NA CASSSPTYNEQFF
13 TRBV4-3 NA CASSQAGSNEQFF
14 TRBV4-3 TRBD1 CASSQGQGAPGYTF
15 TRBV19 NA CASSILRENTGELFF
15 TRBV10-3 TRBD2 CASQREGRGTDTQYF
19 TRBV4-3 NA CASSLSRGRGGPGANVLTF
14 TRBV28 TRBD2 CASSPGLAWFEQYF
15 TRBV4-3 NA CASSPLVRNAGGYTF
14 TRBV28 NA CASTPRSPHNEQFF
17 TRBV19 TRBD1 CASSIDFRDRVNTEAFF
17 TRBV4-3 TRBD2 CASSQVVLAGGAYEQYF
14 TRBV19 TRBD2 CASSQTSGRVGQFF
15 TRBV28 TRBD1 CASLDRVWSTDTQYF
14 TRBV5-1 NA CASSLVRQDYGYTF
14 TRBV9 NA CASSVGQGITEAFF
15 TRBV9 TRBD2 CASSKRGLRTGELFF
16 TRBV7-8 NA CASTNRPHSNTGELFF
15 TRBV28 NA CASSLFGEALDEQYF
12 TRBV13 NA CASSPRLPEAFF
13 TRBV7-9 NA CASSLGGTGELFF
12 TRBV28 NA CASSDSNQPQHF
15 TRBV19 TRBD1 CASSMTGDSNQPQHF
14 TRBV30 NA CAWSSGGRDQPQHF
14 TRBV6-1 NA CASSVNVGLYGYTF
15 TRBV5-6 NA CASSLGARYPYEQYF
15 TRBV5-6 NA CASSLGGSLNQPQHF
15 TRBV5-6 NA CASRGQGSGANVLTF
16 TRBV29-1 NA CSVEEPGLRGANVLTF
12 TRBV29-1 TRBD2 CSVRGGRNEQFF
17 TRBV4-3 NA CASSHVSSPLGANVLTF
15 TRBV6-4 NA CASSQEETNTGELFF
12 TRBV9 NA CASSVGGDEQYF
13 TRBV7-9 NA CASSLTSSYEQYF
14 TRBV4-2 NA CASSQADDLDTQYF
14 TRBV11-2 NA CASSPPGQKGEQFF
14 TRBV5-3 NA CARSFPRGGYGYTF
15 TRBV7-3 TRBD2 CASSHSGRGVNEQFF
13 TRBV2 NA CASSRQYNTEAFF